A selection of T cell receptor beta chains follows, all from one sample in a study of cytomegalovirus exposure and HLA in healthy donors. The repertoire was sequenced with immunoSEQ multiplex PCR; TCRdb's copy has only in-frame clones and lacks some. The sample consists of about 160,000 clones, approximately 76% of them appearing once. Sequencing input: PBMCs. The receptors here all came from a female donor in good health and CMV-seronegative. Each CDR3 is given with its conserved first and last residue. D genes are given only for firm matches. Not all rows give a size; the values are once, few, many and, for expanded clones, a class.

J gene,clone size,D gene,V gene,CDR3 length,CDR3 protein,CDR3 DNA
TRBJ2-1,NA,TRBD2,TRBV4-1,16,CASSQDQRGPLNEQFF,TGCGCCAGCAGCCAAGATCAGCGGGGGCCTCTCAATGAGCAGTTCTTC
TRBJ1-1,NA,NA,TRBV6-6,16,CASSHHKQGRNTEAFF,TGTGCCAGCAGTCATCATAAACAGGGAAGGAACACTGAAGCTTTCTTT
TRBJ1-2,NA,NA,TRBV27,18,CASSRHRQQALANYGYTF,TGTGCCAGCAGTCGACACAGACAACAGGCTTTAGCTAACTATGGCTACACCTTC
TRBJ1-1,NA,NA,TRBV11-2,14,CASSSLSADTEAFF,TGTGCCAGCAGCTCGTTGAGCGCAGACACTGAAGCTTTCTTT
TRBJ1-2,once,NA,TRBV28,13,CASNKGSRGGYTF,TGTGCCAGCAATAAGGGGTCGCGGGGTGGCTACACCTTC
TRBJ2-5,NA,NA,TRBV5-1,12,CASSTRRETQYF,TGCGCCAGCAGCACCCGTCGGGAGACCCAGTACTTC
TRBJ1-2,NA,NA,TRBV7-8,13,CASSLAYPYGYTF,TGTGCCAGCAGCTTAGCATATCCCTATGGCTACACCTTC
TRBJ2-2,NA,TRBD2,TRBV18,16,CASSPIEAGVNGELFF,TGTGCCAGCTCACCCATTGAAGCGGGAGTAAACGGGGAGCTGTTTTTT
TRBJ1-6,few,TRBD1,TRBV6-1,15,CASIYGQGDNSPLHF,TGTGCCAGCATTTATGGACAGGGGGATAATTCACCCCTCCACTTT
TRBJ2-1,few,TRBD2,TRBV5-4,16,CASSLGTSGTYNEQFF,TGTGCCAGCAGCTTGGGGACTAGCGGGACTTACAATGAGCAGTTCTTC
TRBJ2-3,NA,NA,TRBV5-1,16,CASSLWAGTSTDTQYF,TGCGCCAGCAGCTTGTGGGCCGGGACTAGCACAGATACGCAGTATTTT
TRBJ1-2,NA,NA,TRBV30,13,CAWSEGANYGYTF,TGTGCCTGGAGTGAGGGGGCTAACTATGGCTACACCTTC
TRBJ2-3,NA,NA,TRBV4-1,17,CASSQGRQRGNTDTQYF,TGCGCCAGCAGCCAAGGAAGGCAACGGGGGAACACAGATACGCAGTATTTT
TRBJ1-5,NA,NA,TRBV19,15,CASTPLEMGNQPQHF,TGTGCCAGTACCCCGCTGGAGATGGGCAATCAGCCCCAGCATTTT
TRBJ2-5,NA,TRBD2,TRBV2,14,CASRAGLAGETQYF,TGTGCCAGCAGGGCGGGACTAGCGGGAGAGACCCAGTACTTC
TRBJ2-1,few,TRBD2,TRBV28,15,CASSLTGTTHNEQFF,TGTGCCAGCAGTTTAACCGGGACTACCCACAATGAGCAGTTCTTC
TRBJ1-1,NA,NA,TRBV7-9,12,CASSWDWDEAFF,TGTGCCAGCAGCTGGGACTGGGATGAAGCTTTCTTT
TRBJ2-1,NA,TRBD2,TRBV7-2,18,CASSLGGMGAGGYNEQFF,TGTGCCAGCAGCTTAGGGGGCATGGGAGCGGGAGGCTACAATGAGCAGTTCTTC
TRBJ2-3,NA,NA,TRBV29-1,11,CSVSPGDTQYF,TGCAGCGTTTCCCCCGGAGATACGCAGTATTTT
TRBJ2-7,NA,NA,TRBV28,12,CASATSRGEQYF,TGTGCCAGCGCCACCTCTCGGGGGGAGCAGTACTTC
TRBJ1-1,few,NA,TRBV9,14,CASSVSGLGTEAFF,TGTGCCAGCAGCGTAAGCGGTTTGGGCACTGAAGCTTTCTTT
TRBJ2-7,NA,NA,TRBV6-5,13,CASSSHDSHEQYF,TGTGCCAGCAGTTCCCACGACAGCCACGAGCAGTACTTC
TRBJ2-7,NA,NA,TRBV19,13,CASSIEAPYEQYF,TGTGCCAGTAGTATAGAGGCCCCGTACGAGCAGTACTTC
TRBJ1-1,few,TRBD1,TRBV2,17,CASSKRGQGAQNTEAFF,TGTGCCAGCAGTAAACGGGGACAGGGGGCACAGAACACTGAAGCTTTCTTT
TRBJ2-5,NA,TRBD2,TRBV25-1,16,CASSELAGLQQETQYF,TGTGCCAGCAGTGAACTAGCGGGGTTACAACAAGAGACCCAGTACTTC
TRBJ2-7,NA,TRBD2,TRBV10-1,14,CASSDLAAPYEQYF,TGCGCCAGCAGTGACCTAGCGGCCCCCTACGAGCAGTACTTC
TRBJ2-3,NA,NA,TRBV19,14,CASRAAGITDTQYF,TGTGCCAGTAGGGCGGCGGGAATCACAGATACGCAGTATTTT
TRBJ1-5,NA,TRBD1,TRBV2,15,CASSEEAGQVQPQHF,TGTGCCAGCAGTGAAGAGGCGGGACAGGTTCAGCCCCAGCATTTT
TRBJ2-1,once,NA,TRBV2,12,CASRYTSSEQFF,TGTGCCAGCAGATACACTAGCAGTGAGCAGTTCTTC
TRBJ2-7,NA,NA,TRBV15,15,CATSRVGDFYYEQYF,TGTGCCACCAGCAGGGTCGGGGACTTCTACTACGAGCAGTACTTC
TRBJ1-1,NA,NA,TRBV30,14,CAWSVLGGSTEAFF,TGTGCCTGGAGTGTACTCGGGGGGAGCACTGAAGCTTTCTTT
TRBJ1-6,NA,NA,TRBV30,15,CAWKESGTYNSPLHF,TGTGCCTGGAAAGAAAGCGGGACCTATAATTCACCCCTCCACTTT
TRBJ1-1,NA,NA,TRBV7-9,15,CASSPGQSTHTEAFF,TGTGCCAGCAGCCCCGGACAGTCAACTCACACTGAAGCTTTCTTT
TRBJ2-7,once,NA,TRBV19,13,CASSILPSYEQYF,TGTGCCAGTAGTATTTTACCCAGCTACGAGCAGTACTTC
TRBJ2-1,once,NA,TRBV6-5,14,CASSRESFTAEQFF,TGTGCCAGCAGCCGGGAATCCTTTACGGCAGAGCAGTTCTTC
TRBJ1-5,few,TRBD1,TRBV2,15,CASSRDRGEHQPQHF,TGTGCCAGCAGCCGGGACAGGGGGGAGCATCAGCCCCAGCATTTT
TRBJ2-7,NA,NA,TRBV9,14,CASSLMHGSYEQYF,TGTGCCAGCAGCCTCATGCACGGCTCCTACGAGCAGTACTTC
TRBJ2-7,NA,TRBD1,TRBV7-3,13,CASSRQGSYEQYF,TGTGCCAGCAGCAGACAGGGCTCCTACGAGCAGTACTTC
TRBJ2-1,once,TRBD1,TRBV6-1,12,CASRETGDEQFF,TGTGCCAGCAGAGAGACAGGGGATGAGCAGTTCTTC
TRBJ2-1,NA,TRBD2,TRBV5-1,15,CASSLAGGPSNEQFF,TGCGCCAGCAGCTTGGCGGGAGGGCCTTCCAATGAGCAGTTCTTC
TRBJ1-1,NA,NA,TRBV15,14,CATSRDRGNTEAFF,TGTGCCACCAGCAGAGACAGGGGGAACACTGAAGCTTTCTTT
TRBJ2-2,few,TRBD2,TRBV9,18,CASSRTMLAGVRIGELFF,TGTGCCAGCAGCCGAACCATGCTAGCGGGGGTCCGTATAGGGGAGCTGTTTTTT
TRBJ2-1,once,NA,TRBV5-1,16,CASSLEFGTPSGEQFF,TGCGCCAGCAGCTTGGAGTTTGGGACACCTTCCGGTGAGCAGTTCTTC
TRBJ2-2,NA,TRBD2,TRBV6-6,14,CASRTSVKTGELFF,TGTGCCAGCCGGACTAGCGTGAAAACCGGGGAGCTGTTTTTT
TRBJ2-7,NA,NA,TRBV7-2,11,CASSLTEEQYF,TGTGCCAGCAGCTTAACAGAGGAGCAGTACTTC
TRBJ1-2,NA,TRBD1,TRBV6-5,15,CASSYPGQGSYGYTF,TGTGCCAGCAGTTACCCGGGACAGGGCTCCTATGGCTACACCTTC
TRBJ1-2,NA,NA,TRBV7-8,14,CASSLKGVDYGYTF,TGTGCCAGCAGCTTAAAAGGGGTAGATTATGGCTACACCTTC
TRBJ1-4,NA,NA,TRBV5-1,13,CASSFAENEKLFF,TGCGCCAGCAGCTTCGCGGAGAATGAAAAACTGTTTTTT
TRBJ1-2,NA,NA,TRBV6-5,15,CASSYSGRGPYGYTF,TGTGCCAGCAGTTACTCCGGTCGGGGTCCGTATGGCTACACCTTC
TRBJ1-1,NA,TRBD1,TRBV30,14,CAWSRPGQRSLAFF,TGTGCCTGGAGTCGACCGGGACAGCGGAGTTTGGCTTTCTTT
TRBJ1-1,NA,NA,TRBV4-2,15,CASSQLRASNTEAFF,TGTGCCAGCAGCCAACTGCGGGCCTCGAACACTGAAGCTTTCTTT
TRBJ2-3,NA,NA,TRBV11-1,14,CASSLSVRTDTQYF,TGTGCCAGCAGCTTAAGCGTCCGCACAGATACGCAGTATTTT
TRBJ2-3,few,NA,TRBV29-1,14,CSVVLAAYTDTQYF,TGCAGCGTTGTTCTGGCGGCTTACACAGATACGCAGTATTTT
TRBJ1-6,NA,NA,TRBV6-1,14,CASSEVAGEVPLHF,TGTGCCAGCAGTGAAGTGGCGGGGGAGGTCCCCCTCCACTTT
TRBJ1-6,NA,TRBD1,TRBV30,16,CAWSHDRGSYNSPLHF,TGTGCCTGGAGCCACGACAGGGGCTCCTATAATTCACCCCTCCACTTT
TRBJ1-6,NA,NA,TRBV21-1,17,CASSKEATKAGRSPLHF,TGTGCCAGCAGCAAAGAGGCGACCAAGGCAGGGCGTTCACCCCTCCACTTT
TRBJ2-1,NA,NA,TRBV7-9,16,CASSSLGTSSYNEQFF,TGTGCCAGCAGTTCACTAGGGACATCCTCCTACAATGAGCAGTTCTTC
TRBJ1-2,once,TRBD1,TRBV27,14,CASRATGEAYGYTF,TGTGCCAGCAGGGCCACAGGGGAGGCCTATGGCTACACCTTC
TRBJ2-1,NA,TRBD1,TRBV13,13,CASSLTGGNEQFF,TGTGCCAGCAGTCTTACAGGGGGAAATGAGCAGTTCTTC